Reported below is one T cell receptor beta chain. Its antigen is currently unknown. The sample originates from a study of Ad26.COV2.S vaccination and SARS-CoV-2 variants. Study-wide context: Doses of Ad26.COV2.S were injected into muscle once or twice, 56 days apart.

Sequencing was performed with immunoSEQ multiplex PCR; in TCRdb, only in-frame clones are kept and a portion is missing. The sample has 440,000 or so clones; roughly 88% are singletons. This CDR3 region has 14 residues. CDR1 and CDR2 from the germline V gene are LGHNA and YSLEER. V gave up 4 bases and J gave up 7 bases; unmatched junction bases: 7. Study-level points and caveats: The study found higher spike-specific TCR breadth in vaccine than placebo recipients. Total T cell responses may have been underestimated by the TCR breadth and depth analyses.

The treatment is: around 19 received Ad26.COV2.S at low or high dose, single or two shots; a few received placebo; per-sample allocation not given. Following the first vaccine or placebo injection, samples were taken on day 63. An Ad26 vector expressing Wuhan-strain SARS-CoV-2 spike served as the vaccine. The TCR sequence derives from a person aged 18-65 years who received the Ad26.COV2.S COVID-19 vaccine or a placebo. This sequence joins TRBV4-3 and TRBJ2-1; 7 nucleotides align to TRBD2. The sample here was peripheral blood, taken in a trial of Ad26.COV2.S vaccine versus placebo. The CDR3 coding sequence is TGCGCCAGCAGCCCGACTAGCCGGGGGAATGAGCAGTTCTTC. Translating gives CASSPTSRGNEQFF.